The rows below give T cell receptor beta chains drawn from one sample of a study of T-cell reconstitution after alpha-beta-depleted transplantation in children. From the PCR reads, TCRdb called clonotypes with MiXCR, one entry per CDR3 protein. The sample has over 150,000 distinct CDR3 sequences, 5.5% to 7% seen once. Sequenced material: PBMCs, taken before TCRalphabeta/CD19-depleted stem cell transplant. The source is a girl in the first two years of life with combined immunodeficiency, due to receive a stem cell transplant. The CDR3 runs from the conserved cysteine through the conserved F or W. The D gene is left open where the match is weak. Expanded clones get a size class; other rows say once, few or many, or leave the size out.

>TRBJ1-1|TRBV7-8|-|many
TGTGCCAGCAGCTTTCAGGGTGGAGCTTTCTTT
CASSFQGGAFF
>TRBJ1-1|TRBV7-2|-|many
TGTGCCAGCAGCACTGGAAGGGGGATGGACACTGAAGCTTTCTTT
CASSTGRGMDTEAFF
>TRBJ2-3|TRBV13|-|many
TGTGCCAGCAGCTTAAGATCGGACTACTTGGGTACGCAGTATTTT
CASSLRSDYLGTQYF
>TRBJ1-3|TRBV4-3|-|many
TGCGCCAGCAGCCAAGGGGGCAGGGCTGGAAACACCATATATTTT
CASSQGGRAGNTIYF
>TRBJ2-3|TRBV10-3|TRBD1|few
TGTGCCATCAGTGACTCAGGGGGCGGGAGCACAGATACGCAGTATTTT
CAISDSGGGSTDTQYF
>TRBJ2-3|TRBV6-6|-|many
TGTGCCAGCAGTTCCTGGGGGAGTTTGACAGATACGCAGTATTTT
CASSSWGSLTDTQYF
>TRBJ2-1|TRBV28|TRBD2|many
TGTGCCAGCAAGACTAGCGGGAGAGCTGGCCTTTACAATGAGCAGTTCTTC
CASKTSGRAGLYNEQFF
>TRBJ2-1|TRBV6-2/TRBV6-3|-|many
TGTGCCAGCCGTCGGGACGGTCCCTACAATGAGCAGTTCTTC
CASRRDGPYNEQFF
>TRBJ1-1|TRBV6-2/TRBV6-3|-|many
TGTGCCAGCAGTTACCGGACCCTACAAGGAGGCAGGGGCAGGCGCGCTGAAGCTTTCTTT
CASSYRTLQGGRGRRAEAFF
>TRBJ2-7|TRBV29-1|-|many
TGCAGCGTCGGAACCTGGACGAGCAGAGAGTACGAGCAGTACTTC
CSVGTWTSREYEQYF
>TRBJ2-1|TRBV12-3/TRBV12-4|-|many
TGTGCCAGCAGTTTAAGGCTAGCGCCCGAGCAGTTCTTC
CASSLRLAPEQFF
>TRBJ2-6|TRBV28|TRBD2|many
TGTGCCAGCAGTCCCCGACTAGCGGGGGGGCTGTTACCTGGGGCCAACGTCCTGACTTTC
CASSPRLAGGLLPGANVLTF
>TRBJ2-1|TRBV7-3|-|-
TGTGCCAGCAGCTTAGACGTCTCCGACAGTGACAATGAGCAGTTCTTC
CASSLDVSDSDNEQFF
>TRBJ1-2|TRBV3-1|-|many
TGTGCCAGCAGCCAAGTACCGACGGATTCTAACTATGGCTACACCTTC
CASSQVPTDSNYGYTF
>TRBJ2-5|TRBV13|-|many
TGTGCCAGCAGCTTAAAGAATTCCCAAGAGACCCAGTACTTC
CASSLKNSQETQYF
>TRBJ2-1|TRBV24-1|TRBD2|many
TGTGCCACCAGTGATTTGCTAGCGGAGGACAATGAGCAGTTCTTC
CATSDLLAEDNEQFF
>TRBJ2-5|TRBV12-3/TRBV12-4|-|many
TGTGCCAGCAGTTTCTTCGGCAGGGACGAAGAGACCCAGTACTTC
CASSFFGRDEETQYF
>TRBJ2-1|TRBV20-1|TRBD2|many
TGCAGTGCTAGAGGGACTAGCGGGAGAAATGAGCAGTTCTTC
CSARGTSGRNEQFF
>TRBJ1-1|TRBV7-9|-|many
TGTGCCAGCAGCTTAGCGACTCCTCTGGGGGGAAGGAAAGCTTTCTTT
CASSLATPLGGRKAFF
>TRBJ2-7|TRBV5-1|-|many
TGCGCCAGCAGCTTGGACGTAACCGGGGCCTACGAGCAGTACTTC
CASSLDVTGAYEQYF
>TRBJ2-5|TRBV29-1|TRBD1|few
TGCAGCGTTGAAAGTGGGACAGGACCCTACCAAGAGACCCAGTACTTC
CSVESGTGPYQETQYF
>TRBJ1-5|TRBV27|-|many
TGTGCCAGCAGCCAGGGTAGCAATCAGCCCCAGCATTTT
CASSQGSNQPQHF
>TRBJ2-1|TRBV29-1|-|many
TGCAGCGTTGAAGGTTTGAGGACTGGGGGCTACAATGAGCAGTTCTTC
CSVEGLRTGGYNEQFF
>TRBJ2-3|TRBV2|-|many
TGTGCCACCCTAGGGGGGGGCACAGATACGCAGTATTTT
CATLGGGTDTQYF
>TRBJ2-7|TRBV10-3|TRBD1|many
TGTGCCATGGGACAGGGCTACGAGCAGTACTTC
CAMGQGYEQYF
>TRBJ2-7|TRBV28|-|many
TGTGCCAGCAGCGAAAGACTGGGAATGGTCTATGCCTACGAGCAGTACTTC
CASSERLGMVYAYEQYF
>TRBJ2-4|TRBV4-2|-|many
TGTGCCAGCAGCCAAGATGTAAGCGTACTAGCCAAAAACATTCAGTACTTC
CASSQDVSVLAKNIQYF
>TRBJ1-2|TRBV12-3/TRBV12-4|-|many
TGTGCCAGCAGTTTAGCAGGGGTAGATGGCTACACCTTC
CASSLAGVDGYTF
>TRBJ1-4|TRBV7-9|TRBD1|many
TGTGCCAGCAGCCCCGGGACAGGGGGCAGGTCTAATGAAAAACTGTTTTTT
CASSPGTGGRSNEKLFF
>TRBJ2-1|TRBV14|TRBD2|few
TGTGCCAGCAGCCAACTAGCGGGAGGGTCGCGGAATGAGCAGTTCTTC
CASSQLAGGSRNEQFF
>TRBJ2-4|TRBV4-3|-|once
TGCGCCAGCAGCCAAGATGTCAAAAACATTCAGTACTTC
CASSQDVKNIQYF
>TRBJ2-1|TRBV20-1|TRBD2|many
TGCAGTGCTAGAGATCTACGTCTAGCGGGAGCCAATGAGCAGTTCTTC
CSARDLRLAGANEQFF
>TRBJ2-7|TRBV20-1|-|many
TGCAGTGCTAGTACTAGCCCCCACGAGCAGTACTTC
CSASTSPHEQYF
>TRBJ1-5|TRBV3-1|-|-
TGTGCCAGCAGCCAAGATTTCCCTGCCGGCAATCAGCCCCAGCATTTT
CASSQDFPAGNQPQHF
>TRBJ2-7|TRBV3-1|-|many
TGTGCCAGCAGCCAAGTAGGCTACGAGCAGTACTTC
CASSQVGYEQYF
>TRBJ2-2|TRBV7-6|-|many
TGTGCCAGCAGCCCCGGGCCTAGCGTAGAATCGGACACCGGGGAGCTGTTTTTT
CASSPGPSVESDTGELFF
>TRBJ1-2|TRBV12-5|TRBD1|-
TGTGCTAGTATGATCTACCGAGACAGGGGTTCCACTAACTATGGCTACACCTTC
CASMIYRDRGSTNYGYTF
>TRBJ1-1|TRBV5-1|-|many
TGCGCCAGCAGCGTAATCCGCGGGGACCCGAGAACTGAAGCTTTCTTT
CASSVIRGDPRTEAFF
>TRBJ1-1|TRBV5-1|-|many
TGCGCCAGCAGCGGGGCCCAGATGAACACTGAAGCTTTCTTT
CASSGAQMNTEAFF
>TRBJ2-3|TRBV4-1|TRBD2|many
TGCGCCAGCAGCCAAGATCTAGGGGGAGTCCTAGCGGGAGTCGAGACAGATACGCAGTATTTT
CASSQDLGGVLAGVETDTQYF
>TRBJ2-7|TRBV5-1|TRBD2|many
TGCGCCAGCAGCCTACGGGGGGAGACCTACGAGCAGTACTTC
CASSLRGETYEQYF
>TRBJ2-7|TRBV5-1|-|many
TGCGCCAGCAGCTTGGACGGATTCTCCTACGAGCAGTACTTC
CASSLDGFSYEQYF
>TRBJ1-1|TRBV4-3|-|many
TGCGCCAGCAGCCAAGCGTCAGGACATTCCACTGAAGCTTTCTTT
CASSQASGHSTEAFF
>TRBJ2-1|TRBV14|-|many
TGTGCCAGCAGCCCCTCCACCGGGGGAAGGTATGAGCAGTTCTTC
CASSPSTGGRYEQFF
>TRBJ2-7|TRBV11-3|-|many
TGTGCCAGCAGCGCAAAACAGAACTACGAGCAGTACTTC
CASSAKQNYEQYF
>TRBJ1-2|TRBV5-1|TRBD1|many
TGCGCCAGCAGTGCGGGACAGGCATATGGCTACACCTTC
CASSAGQAYGYTF
>TRBJ2-1|TRBV6-2/TRBV6-3|-|-
TGTGCCAGCAGCTACTCTCGGTCCCGAGGCGACAATGAGCAGTTCTTC
CASSYSRSRGDNEQFF
>TRBJ2-2|TRBV6-5|-|many
TGTGCCACCCTCGAGGGAGGCGGGGAGCTGTTTTTT
CATLEGGGELFF